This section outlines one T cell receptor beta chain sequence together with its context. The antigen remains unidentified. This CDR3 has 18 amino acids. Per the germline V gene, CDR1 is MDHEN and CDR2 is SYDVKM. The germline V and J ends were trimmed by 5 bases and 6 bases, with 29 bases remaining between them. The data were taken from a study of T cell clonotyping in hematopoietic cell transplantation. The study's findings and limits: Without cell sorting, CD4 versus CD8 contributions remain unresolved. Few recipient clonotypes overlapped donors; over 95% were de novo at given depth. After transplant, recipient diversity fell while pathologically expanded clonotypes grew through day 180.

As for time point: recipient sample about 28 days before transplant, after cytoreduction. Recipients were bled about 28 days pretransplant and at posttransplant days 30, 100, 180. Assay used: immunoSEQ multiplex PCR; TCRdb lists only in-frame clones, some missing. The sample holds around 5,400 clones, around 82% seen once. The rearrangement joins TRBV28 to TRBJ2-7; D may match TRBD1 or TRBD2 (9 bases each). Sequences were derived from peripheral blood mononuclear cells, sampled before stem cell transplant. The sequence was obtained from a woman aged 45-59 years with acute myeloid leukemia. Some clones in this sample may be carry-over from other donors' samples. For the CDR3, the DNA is TGTGCCAGCAGTCCCGAGACAGGGGGGTGGCGGGAGGGAAGCGAGCAGTACTTC. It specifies CASSPETGGWREGSEQYF.